This record concerns one T cell receptor (beta chain) sequence. Its antigen is still unknown. This record comes from a study of Ad26.COV2.S vaccination and SARS-CoV-2 variants. Here immunoSEQ multiplex PCR was the method, and the copy in TCRdb shows in-frame clones only, minus some. The table lists about 350,000 clones, 90% to 95% of them singletons. The V end lost 4 bases, the J end lost 1 base, and 13 bases lay between the germline ends. Germline V lookup: CDR1 MNHNY, CDR2 SVGAGI (reference sequence). The CDR3 loop spans 16 amino acids. Points from the study as a whole: Marked by substantial breadth, spike-specific CD8+ and CD4+ T cell responses were reportedly seen after vaccination. Analyses that measured TCR breadth and depth may have underestimated total T cell responses. Those who received the vaccine showed greater spike-specific TCR breadth than those given placebo. Vaccine and placebo recipients had similar non-spike TCR breadth.

The gene calls are TRBV6-6 and TRBJ2-2; D not certain. The material was peripheral blood, obtained after recovery from COVID-19. The TCR sequence derives from a human donor who had recovered from COVID-19. The CDR3 reads CASSLFSAENTGELFF. Here the CDR3 DNA reads TGTGCCAGCAGTTTGTTTTCCGCTGAGAACACCGGGGAGCTGTTTTTT.